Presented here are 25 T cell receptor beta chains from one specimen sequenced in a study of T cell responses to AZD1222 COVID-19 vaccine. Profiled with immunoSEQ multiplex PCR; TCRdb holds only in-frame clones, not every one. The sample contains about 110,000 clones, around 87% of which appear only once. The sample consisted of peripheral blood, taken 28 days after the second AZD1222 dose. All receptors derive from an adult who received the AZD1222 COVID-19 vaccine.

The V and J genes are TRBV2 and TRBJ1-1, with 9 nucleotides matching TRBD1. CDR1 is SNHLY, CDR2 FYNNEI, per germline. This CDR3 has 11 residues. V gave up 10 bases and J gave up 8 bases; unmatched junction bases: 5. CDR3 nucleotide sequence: TGTGCCAACCGGGACAGGGACGAAGCTTTCTTT. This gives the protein CANRDRDEAFF.

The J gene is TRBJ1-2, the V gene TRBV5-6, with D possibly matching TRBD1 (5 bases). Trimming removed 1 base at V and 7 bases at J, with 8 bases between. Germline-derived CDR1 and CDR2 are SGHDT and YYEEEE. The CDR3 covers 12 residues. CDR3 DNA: TGTGCCAGCAGCTTGAGCACAGGTGGCTACACCTTC. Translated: CASSLSTGGYTF. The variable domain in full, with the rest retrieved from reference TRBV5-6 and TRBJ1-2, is DAGVTQSPTHLIKTRGQQVTLRCSPKSGHDTVSWYQQALGQGPQFIFQYYEEEERQRGNFPDRFSGHQFPNYSSELNVNALLLGDSALYLCASSLSTGGYTFGSGTRLTVV.

DNA of the CDR3: TGCGCCAGCAGCTATAGCGGGAGGGCTCAAGATGAGCAGTTCTTC. Translation gives CASSYSGRAQDEQFF. The chain joins TRBV5-1 to TRBJ2-1; TRBD2 matches at 11 bases. V shed 3 bases, J shed 8 bases, and the junction held 7 bases outside the gene matches. From germline, CDR1 is SGHRS and CDR2 YFSETQ. The CDR3 runs to 15 residues.

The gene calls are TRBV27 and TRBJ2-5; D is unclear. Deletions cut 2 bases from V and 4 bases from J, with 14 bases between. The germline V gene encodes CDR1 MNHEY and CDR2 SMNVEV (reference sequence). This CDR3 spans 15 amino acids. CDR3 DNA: TGTGCCAGCAGTTTACTTGGGCTAAAGGGAGAGACCCAGTACTTC. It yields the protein CASSLLGLKGETQYF.

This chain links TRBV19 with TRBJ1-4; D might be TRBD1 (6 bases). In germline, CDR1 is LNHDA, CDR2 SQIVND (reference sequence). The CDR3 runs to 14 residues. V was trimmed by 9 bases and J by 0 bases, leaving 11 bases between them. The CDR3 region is CASRQGTTNEKLFF. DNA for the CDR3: TGTGCCAGCCGCCAGGGGACAACTAATGAAAAACTGTTTTTT.

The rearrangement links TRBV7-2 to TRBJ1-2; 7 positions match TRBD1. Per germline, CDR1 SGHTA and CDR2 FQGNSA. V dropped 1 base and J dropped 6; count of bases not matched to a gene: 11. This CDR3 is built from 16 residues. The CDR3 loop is CASSLDPGGRRDGYTF. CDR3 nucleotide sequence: TGTGCCAGCAGCTTAGACCCAGGGGGAAGGAGGGATGGCTACACCTTC.

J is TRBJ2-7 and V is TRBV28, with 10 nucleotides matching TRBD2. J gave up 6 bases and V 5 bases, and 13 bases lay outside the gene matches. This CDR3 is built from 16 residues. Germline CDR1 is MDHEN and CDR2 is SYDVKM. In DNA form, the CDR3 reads TGTGCCAGCAGTCCCCAAGGTGCTAGCGGGAGCCGCGAGCAGTACTTC. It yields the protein CASSPQGASGSREQYF.

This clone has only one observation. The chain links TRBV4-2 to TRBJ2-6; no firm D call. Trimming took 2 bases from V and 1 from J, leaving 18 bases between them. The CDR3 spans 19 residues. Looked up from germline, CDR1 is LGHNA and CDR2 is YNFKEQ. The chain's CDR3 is CASSQPAAGSSSGANVLTF. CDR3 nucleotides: TGTGCCAGCAGCCAACCTGCGGCTGGGTCTAGTTCTGGGGCCAACGTCCTGACTTTC.

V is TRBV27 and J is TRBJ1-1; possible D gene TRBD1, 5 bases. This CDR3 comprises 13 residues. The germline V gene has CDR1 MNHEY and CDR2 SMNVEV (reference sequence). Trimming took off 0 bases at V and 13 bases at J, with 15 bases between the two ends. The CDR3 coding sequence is TGTGCCAGCAGTTTATCGGTCAGGGAATGGCATTTCTTT. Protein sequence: CASSLSVREWHFF.

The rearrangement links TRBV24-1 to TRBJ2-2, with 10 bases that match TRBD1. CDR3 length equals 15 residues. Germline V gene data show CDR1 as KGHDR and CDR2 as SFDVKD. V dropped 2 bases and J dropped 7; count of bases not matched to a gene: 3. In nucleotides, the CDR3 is TGTGCCACCAGTGATTCGGGACAGGGGATCGGGGAGCTGTTTTTT. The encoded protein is CATSDSGQGIGELFF.

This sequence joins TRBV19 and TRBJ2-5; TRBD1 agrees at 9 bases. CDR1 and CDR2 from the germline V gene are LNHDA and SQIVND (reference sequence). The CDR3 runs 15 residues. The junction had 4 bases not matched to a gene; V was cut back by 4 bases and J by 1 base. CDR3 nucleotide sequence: TGTGCCAGTAGTAGCCTGACAGGGGGCCAAGAGACCCAGTACTTC. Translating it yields CASSSLTGGQETQYF.

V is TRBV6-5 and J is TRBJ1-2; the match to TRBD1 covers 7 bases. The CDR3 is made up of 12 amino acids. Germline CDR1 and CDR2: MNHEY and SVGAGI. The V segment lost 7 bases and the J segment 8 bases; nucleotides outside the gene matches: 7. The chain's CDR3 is CASTKGARGYTF. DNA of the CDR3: TGTGCCAGCACCAAGGGGGCACGCGGCTACACCTTC.

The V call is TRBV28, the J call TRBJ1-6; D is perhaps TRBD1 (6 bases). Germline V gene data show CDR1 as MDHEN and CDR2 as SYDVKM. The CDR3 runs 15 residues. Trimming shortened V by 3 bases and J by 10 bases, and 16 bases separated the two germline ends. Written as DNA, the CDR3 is TGTGCCAGCAGTTTGCAGGGGCGGGAACGGTCACCCCTCCACTTT. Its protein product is CASSLQGRERSPLHF.

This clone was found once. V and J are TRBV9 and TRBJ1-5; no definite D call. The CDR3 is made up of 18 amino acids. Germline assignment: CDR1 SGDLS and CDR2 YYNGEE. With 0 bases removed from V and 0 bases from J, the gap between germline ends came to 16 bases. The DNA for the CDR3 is TGTGCCAGCAGCGTAGATTCACCCCCACACTATAGCAATCAGCCCCAGCATTTT. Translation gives CASSVDSPPHYSNQPQHF.

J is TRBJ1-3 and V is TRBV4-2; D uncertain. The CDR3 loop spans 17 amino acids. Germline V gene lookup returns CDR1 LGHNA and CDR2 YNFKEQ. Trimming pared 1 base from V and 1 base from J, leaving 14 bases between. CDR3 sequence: CASSQASTRGSGNTIYF. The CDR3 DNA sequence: TGTGCCAGCAGCCAAGCTTCCACGCGGGGATCTGGAAACACCATATATTTT.

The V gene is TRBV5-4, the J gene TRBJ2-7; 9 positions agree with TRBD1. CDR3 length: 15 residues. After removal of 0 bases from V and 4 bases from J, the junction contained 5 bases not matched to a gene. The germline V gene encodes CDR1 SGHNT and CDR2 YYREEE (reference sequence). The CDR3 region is CASSLGRDRAYEQYF. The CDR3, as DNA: TGTGCCAGCAGCTTGGGGCGGGACAGGGCTTACGAGCAGTACTTC.

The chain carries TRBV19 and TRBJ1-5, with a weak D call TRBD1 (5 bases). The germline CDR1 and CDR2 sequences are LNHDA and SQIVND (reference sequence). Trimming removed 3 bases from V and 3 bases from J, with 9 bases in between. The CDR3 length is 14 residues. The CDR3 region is CASSIRRVNQPQHF. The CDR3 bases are TGTGCCAGTAGTATCCGCAGGGTCAATCAGCCCCAGCATTTT.

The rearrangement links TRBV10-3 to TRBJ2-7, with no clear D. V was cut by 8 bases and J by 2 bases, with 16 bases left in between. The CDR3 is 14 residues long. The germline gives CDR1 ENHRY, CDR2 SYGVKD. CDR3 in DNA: TGTGCCATCCTCCCGGACGACGCCCCCTACGAGCAGTACTTC. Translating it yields CAILPDDAPYEQYF.

This CDR3 reads CASSLVTGSLTNEKLFF. Written as DNA, the CDR3 is TGTGCCAGCAGCTTAGTTACGGGTTCGTTAACTAATGAAAAACTGTTTTTT. The V and J genes are TRBV7-2 and TRBJ1-4, with D unclear. Trimming took off 1 base at V and 1 base at J, with 13 bases between the two ends. The CDR3 sequence is 17 residues long. CDR1 and CDR2 (germline): SGHTA, FQGNSA.

The CDR3 bases are TGTGCCAGCAGCGTAGCTACAAGAGGGGAGCCGAACTATGGCTACACCTTC. Protein: CASSVATRGEPNYGYTF. The rearrangement joins TRBV9 to TRBJ1-2; D is possibly TRBD1 (5 bases). V was clipped by 0 bases and J by 2 bases, with 17 bases between them. The germline CDR1 and CDR2 sequences are SGDLS and YYNGEE. There are 17 residues in the CDR3. The full variable domain, its missing parts supplied by reference TRBV9 and TRBJ1-2, is DSGVTQTPKHLITATGQRVTLRCSPRSGDLSVYWYQQSLDQGLQFLIQYYNGEERAKGNILERFSAQQFPDLHSELNLSSLELGDSALYFCASSVATRGEPNYGYTFGSGTRLTVV.

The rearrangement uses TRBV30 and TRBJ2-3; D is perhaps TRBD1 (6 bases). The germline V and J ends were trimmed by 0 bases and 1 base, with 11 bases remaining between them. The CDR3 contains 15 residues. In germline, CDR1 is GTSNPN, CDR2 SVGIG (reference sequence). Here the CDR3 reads CAWSVGRGGTDTQYF. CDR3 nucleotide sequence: TGTGCCTGGAGTGTTGGCAGGGGCGGCACAGATACGCAGTATTTT.

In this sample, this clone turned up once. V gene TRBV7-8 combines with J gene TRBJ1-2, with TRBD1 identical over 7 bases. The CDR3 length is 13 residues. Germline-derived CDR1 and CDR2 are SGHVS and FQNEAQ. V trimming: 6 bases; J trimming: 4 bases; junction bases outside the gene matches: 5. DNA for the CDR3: TGTGCCAGCAGTTCAGGGGGTGGCTATGGCTACACCTTC. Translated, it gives CASSSGGGYGYTF.

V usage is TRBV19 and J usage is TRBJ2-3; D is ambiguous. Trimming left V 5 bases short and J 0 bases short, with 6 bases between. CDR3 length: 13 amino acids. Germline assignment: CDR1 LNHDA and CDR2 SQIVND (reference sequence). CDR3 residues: CASSAYSTDTQYF. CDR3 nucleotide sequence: TGTGCCAGTAGTGCGTATAGCACAGATACGCAGTATTTT.

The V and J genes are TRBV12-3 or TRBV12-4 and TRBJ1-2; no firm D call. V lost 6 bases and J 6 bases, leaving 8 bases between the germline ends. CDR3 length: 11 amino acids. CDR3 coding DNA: TGTGCCAGCAGCGCAAGTCATGGCTACACCTTC. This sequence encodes CASSASHGYTF.

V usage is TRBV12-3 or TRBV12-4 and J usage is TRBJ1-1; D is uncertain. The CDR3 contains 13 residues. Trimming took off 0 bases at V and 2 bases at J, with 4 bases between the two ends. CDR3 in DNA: TGTGCCAGCAGTTTAGCAGGTAACACTGAAGCTTTCTTT. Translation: CASSLAGNTEAFF.